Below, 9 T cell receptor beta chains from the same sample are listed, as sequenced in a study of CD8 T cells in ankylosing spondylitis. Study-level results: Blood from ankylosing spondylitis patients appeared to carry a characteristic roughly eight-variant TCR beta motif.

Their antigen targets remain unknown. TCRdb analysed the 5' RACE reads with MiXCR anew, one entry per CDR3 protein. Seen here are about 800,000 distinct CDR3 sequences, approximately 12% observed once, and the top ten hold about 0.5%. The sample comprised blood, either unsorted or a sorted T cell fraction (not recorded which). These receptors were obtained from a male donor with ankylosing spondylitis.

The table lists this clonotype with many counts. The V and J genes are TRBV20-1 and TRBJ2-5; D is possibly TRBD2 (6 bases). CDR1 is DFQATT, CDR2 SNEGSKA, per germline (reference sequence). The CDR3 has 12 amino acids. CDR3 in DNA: TGCAGCCTCAGGAGGGCCCAAGAGACCCAGTACTTC. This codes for CSLRRAQETQYF.

The CDR3 bases are TGTGCCATCAGTGCATTGGGAGGGTCCGATGGCTACACCTTC. Protein: CAISALGGSDGYTF. The chain is built from TRBV10-3 and TRBJ1-2, with no clear D. This CDR3 has 14 residues. Germline V lookup: CDR1 ENHRY, CDR2 SYGVKD. V lost 4 bases and J lost 6, with 15 bases in between.

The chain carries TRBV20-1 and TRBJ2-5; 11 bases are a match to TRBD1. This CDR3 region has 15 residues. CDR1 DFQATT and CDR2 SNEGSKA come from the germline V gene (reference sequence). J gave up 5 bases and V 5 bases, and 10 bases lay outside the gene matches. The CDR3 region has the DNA TGCAGTGCTCGTACTGGACAGGGGGCGGGGGAGACCCAGTACTTC. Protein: CSARTGQGAGETQYF.

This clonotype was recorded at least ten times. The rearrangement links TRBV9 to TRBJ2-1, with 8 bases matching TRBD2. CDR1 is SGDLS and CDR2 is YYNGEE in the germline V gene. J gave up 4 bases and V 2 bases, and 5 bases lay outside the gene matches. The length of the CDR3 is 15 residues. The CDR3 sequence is CASSVLGGAYNEQFF. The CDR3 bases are TGTGCCAGCAGCGTTCTCGGGGGGGCTTACAATGAGCAGTTCTTC.

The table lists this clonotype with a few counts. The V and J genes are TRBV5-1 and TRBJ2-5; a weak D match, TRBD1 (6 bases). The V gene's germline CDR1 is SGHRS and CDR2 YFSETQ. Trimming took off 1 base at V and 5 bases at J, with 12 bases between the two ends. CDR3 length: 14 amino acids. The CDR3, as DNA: TGCGCCAGCAGCTTGTGGTCCAGGGGTGAGACCCAGTACTTC. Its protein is CASSLWSRGETQYF.

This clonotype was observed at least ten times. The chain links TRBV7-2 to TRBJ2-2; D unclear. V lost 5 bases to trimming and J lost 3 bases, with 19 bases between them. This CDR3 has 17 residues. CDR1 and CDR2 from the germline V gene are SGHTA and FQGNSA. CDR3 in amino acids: CASSLVGFTSYTGELFF. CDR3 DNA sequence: TGTGCCAGCAGCCTAGTGGGCTTTACTTCTTACACCGGGGAGCTGTTTTTT.

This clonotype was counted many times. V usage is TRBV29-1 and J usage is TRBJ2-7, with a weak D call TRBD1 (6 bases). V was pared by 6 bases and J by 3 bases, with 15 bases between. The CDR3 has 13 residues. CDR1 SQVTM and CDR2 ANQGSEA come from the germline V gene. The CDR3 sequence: CSVLILQGYEQYF. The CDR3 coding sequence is TGCAGCGTCTTAATCTTACAGGGCTACGAGCAGTACTTC.

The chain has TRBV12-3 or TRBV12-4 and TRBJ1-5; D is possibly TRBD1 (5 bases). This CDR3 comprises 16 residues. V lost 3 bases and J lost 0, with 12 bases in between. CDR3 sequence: CASSFGGTDSNQPQHF. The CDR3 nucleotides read TGTGCCAGCAGTTTCGGGGGGACTGATAGCAATCAGCCCCAGCATTTT.

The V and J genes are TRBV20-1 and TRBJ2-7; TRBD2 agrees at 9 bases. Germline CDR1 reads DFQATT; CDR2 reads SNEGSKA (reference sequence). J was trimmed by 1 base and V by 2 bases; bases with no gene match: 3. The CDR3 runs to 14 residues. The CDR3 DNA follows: TGCAGTGCTAGAACGCGGGAGGGTTCCTACGAGCAGTACTTC. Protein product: CSARTREGSYEQYF.